This T cell receptor beta chain was sequenced during a study of blood T cells in healthy people across ages. Whole-study results and caveats: Estimates of total diversity, which came from one million sequenced T cells, were considered to be underestimates.

Together with a sample-barcoded 5' primer, a J-beta primer mix was included in a second PCR lasting roughly 6 to 12 cycles. TCRdb reprocessed the 5' RACE reads with MiXCR, giving one entry per CDR3 protein. The sample holds roughly 900,000 distinct CDR3 sequences, more than 25% seen once. Germline V lookup: CDR1 MGHDK, CDR2 SYGVNS. This CDR3 is built from 14 residues. V was pared by 4 bases and J by 6 bases, with 16 bases between. This clonotype was picked up a small number of times. Its target is unknown. Sequenced input: blood. The source is a woman older than 75 in good health. The genes are TRBV25-1 and TRBJ2-7; D might be TRBD2 (6 bases). CDR3 sequence reads: CASSARRKTSEQYF. The CDR3 DNA is TGTGCCAGCAGTGCCCGACGCAAGACTAGCGAGCAGTACTTC.